This TCR beta chain was sequenced in a study of blood T cells in healthy people across ages. Collection of 9.5 to 10 milliliters of peripheral blood was performed for each donor. In germline, CDR1 is MNHEY, CDR2 SVGEGT. The CDR3 spans 15 residues. The V end was cut by 0 bases, the J end by 2 bases, with 11 bases between. Study results and limitations: With naive T cell percentage, TCR beta diversity showed a strong correlation.

Combining a sample-barcoded 5' primer with a J-beta primer mix, a second PCR ran for about 7 to 11 cycles. Each cDNA molecule was tagged by a template-switch adaptor that had 12 random nucleotides. TCRdb reprocessed the 5' RACE reads via MiXCR and lists one record per CDR3 protein. This sample has about 400,000 distinct CDR3 sequences; about 49% occur once, and the top ten carry around 50%. Of note for this clonotype: Its antigen is not known.

Material for sequencing was blood. This chain links TRBV6-2 or TRBV6-3 with TRBJ2-7; D uncertain. This clonotype was sampled from a man in his sixties in good health. CDR3 in amino acids: CASSYSDLTPYEQYF. The CDR3 DNA follows: TGTGCCAGCAGTTACTCGGACCTCACCCCCTACGAGCAGTACTTC.